One and the same sample provided the 5 T cell receptor beta chains below, sequenced in a study of blood T cell repertoires in COVID-19. Clones were read by immunoSEQ multiplex PCR, and TCRdb kept only the in-frame ones, dropping some. The sample comprises 40,000 to 55,000 clones, less than 85% of which are singletons, and 4% to 5.5% rests with the top ten. Material: peripheral blood. These receptors were taken from a man between 45 and 60 years old with active COVID-19.

This chain connects TRBV7-6 to TRBJ1-4, with D hard to call. The CDR3 runs to 15 residues. V was trimmed by 5 bases and J by 4 bases, leaving 14 bases between them. Per the germline V gene, CDR1 is SGHVS and CDR2 is FNYEAQ. The CDR3 loop is CASSPSTGNNEKLFF. The CDR3 bases are TGTGCCAGCAGCCCGTCGACTGGTAATAATGAAAAACTGTTTTTT.

The sample holds a few counts of this clone. The J gene is TRBJ1-6, the V gene TRBV7-2; D possibly corresponds to TRBD1 (6 bases). The ends were cut back, 3 bases at V and 0 bases at J, with 9 bases in the middle. The CDR3 totals 16 residues. Germline CDR1 SGHTA, CDR2 FQGNSA. CDR3 loop: CASSFTGLSYNSPLHF. In DNA, the CDR3 is TGTGCCAGCAGCTTCACAGGGCTCTCCTATAATTCACCCCTCCACTTT.

V gene TRBV6-2 or TRBV6-3 combines with J gene TRBJ2-2, with a weak D call TRBD2 (5 bases). This CDR3 is 13 amino acids long. Germline CDR1 reads MNHEY; CDR2 reads SVGEGT. The germline V and J ends were trimmed by 2 bases and 5 bases, with 6 bases remaining between them. The CDR3 DNA reads TGTGCCAGCAGTTACGGGGAGACCGGGGAGCTGTTTTTT. This gives the protein CASSYGETGELFF.

The genes are TRBV4-1 and TRBJ2-1; no firm D call. V was cut by 8 bases and J by 4 bases, with 6 bases left in between. CDR1 and CDR2 (germline): MGHRA, YSYEKL. The CDR3 has 11 amino acids. The CDR3 loop is CASSRYNEQFF. Here the CDR3 DNA reads TGCGCCAGCTCTAGATACAATGAGCAGTTCTTC.

The count of this clone is one. The chain uses TRBV19 and TRBJ2-5; no firm D call. The V end was cut by 5 bases, the J end by 7 bases, with 11 bases between. CDR3 length equals 12 residues. The germline CDR1 and CDR2 sequences are LNHDA and SQIVND (reference sequence). CDR3 residues: CASSDPSGTQYF. The CDR3 DNA is TGTGCCAGTAGTGATCCTTCGGGGACCCAGTACTTC.